One sample yielded the 28 T cell receptor beta chains listed below, sequenced in a study of PD-1 and CTLA-4 blockade in melanoma. Produced via immunoSEQ multiplex PCR; TCRdb's table is partial and in-frame only. The sample has 9,000 to 13,000 clones, 82% seen once. The specimen comprised CD8+ T cells from peripheral blood, sampled from a patient given anti-PD-1 treatment. These receptors were collected from a human donor with melanoma.

V is TRBV4-1 and J is TRBJ1-2, with D possibly being TRBD1 (6 bases). The V end was cut by 0 bases, the J end by 5 bases, with 10 bases between. The CDR3 loop spans 14 amino acids. The V gene's germline CDR1 is MGHRA and CDR2 YSYEKL. CDR3 DNA sequence: TGCGCCAGCAGCCAAGATCCGGGGGCGTATGGCTACACCTTC. This sequence encodes CASSQDPGAYGYTF.

The CDR3 sequence is CASSVVWESEQYF. CDR3 nucleotides: TGTGCCAGCAGCGTAGTTTGGGAAAGTGAGCAGTACTTC. The rearrangement uses TRBV9 and TRBJ2-7; D gene ambiguous. Deletions cut 0 bases from V and 7 bases from J, with 11 bases between. Germline V gene data show CDR1 as SGDLS and CDR2 as YYNGEE. The CDR3 sequence is 13 residues long.

The chain links TRBV2 to TRBJ2-1; 8 bases are shared with TRBD2. V trimming: 1 base; J trimming: 5 bases; junction bases outside the gene matches: 1. This CDR3 has 14 residues. Germline CDR1 SNHLY, CDR2 FYNNEI. The CDR3 DNA is TGTGCCAGCAGTGAAGGCGGGGGGCACAATGAGCAGTTCTTC. Its protein product is CASSEGGGHNEQFF. Full variable domain (missing parts from reference TRBV2 and TRBJ2-1): EPEVTQTPSHQVTQMGQEVILRCVPISNHLYFYWYRQILGQKVEFLVSFYNNEISEKSEIFDDQFSVERPDGSNFTLKIRSTKLEDSAMYFCASSEGGGHNEQFFGPGTRLTVL.

This clone was seen only once. The chain combines TRBV5-1 with TRBJ1-2; 8 bases align to TRBD1. Germline V gives CDR1 SGHRS, CDR2 YFSETQ. The V and J ends lost 0 bases and 0 bases, in that order; junction bases with no gene match: 7. The CDR3 has 17 amino acids. The CDR3 sequence: CASSLGQGTQSNYGYTF. The CDR3 nucleotides are TGCGCCAGCAGCTTGGGACAGGGGACACAGTCTAACTATGGCTACACCTTC.

The chain joins TRBV2 to TRBJ2-3, with D perhaps TRBD1 or TRBD2 (6 bases each). Germline V gene lookup returns CDR1 SNHLY and CDR2 FYNNEI. The CDR3 loop spans 15 amino acids. V was shortened by 6 bases and J by 2 bases, with 15 bases between the two germline ends. CDR3 DNA sequence: TGTGCCAGCAGAAGATTGCGGGACAACACAGATACGCAGTATTTT. Its protein is CASRRLRDNTDTQYF. The complete variable domain, with remaining parts taken from reference TRBV2 and TRBJ2-3, reads EPEVTQTPSHQVTQMGQEVILRCVPISNHLYFYWYRQILGQKVEFLVSFYNNEISEKSEIFDDQFSVERPDGSNFTLKIRSTKLEDSAMYFCASRRLRDNTDTQYFGPGTRLTVL.

The gene calls are TRBV19 and TRBJ1-1; the D gene is possibly TRBD1 (5 bases). Trimming stripped 5 bases from V and 4 bases from J, with 11 bases between. The CDR3 is made up of 13 amino acids. CDR1 and CDR2 from the germline V gene are LNHDA and SQIVND (reference sequence). The CDR3: CASSVWGGTEAFF. The CDR3 DNA follows: TGTGCCAGTAGTGTGTGGGGGGGCACTGAAGCTTTCTTT.

This chain connects TRBV4-1 to TRBJ2-3; D call uncertain. Germline V gene sequence: CDR1 MGHRA, CDR2 YSYEKL. The germline V and J ends were trimmed by 3 bases and 3 bases, with 10 bases remaining between them. This CDR3 spans 14 amino acids. The CDR3 DNA is TGCGCCAGCAGCCAGGCGACACTGACAGATACGCAGTATTTT. Protein sequence: CASSQATLTDTQYF.

The chain is built from TRBV29-1 and TRBJ2-1; TRBD1 matches at 7 bases. CDR3 length equals 13 residues. V lost 7 bases and J lost 4; bases outside the gene matches: 7. Germline CDR1 is SQVTM and CDR2 is ANQGSEA. The CDR3 DNA reads as TGCAGCGGTAGGGACAGCCCTTACAATGAGCAGTTCTTC. Its protein product is CSGRDSPYNEQFF.

The V call is TRBV5-6, the J call TRBJ2-1; D not resolved. The CDR3 runs to 12 residues. Trimming stripped 4 bases from V and 6 bases from J, with 8 bases between. Germline V gene data show CDR1 as SGHDT and CDR2 as YYEEEE. The CDR3 is CASSQTLNEQFF. CDR3 in DNA: TGTGCCAGCAGCCAGACCCTCAATGAGCAGTTCTTC. Full variable domain (remainder filled in from reference TRBV5-6 and TRBJ2-1): DAGVTQSPTHLIKTRGQQVTLRCSPKSGHDTVSWYQQALGQGPQFIFQYYEEEERQRGNFPDRFSGHQFPNYSSELNVNALLLGDSALYLCASSQTLNEQFFGPGTRLTVL.

The rearrangement joins TRBV19 to TRBJ1-5; D is unresolved. Germline V gives CDR1 LNHDA, CDR2 SQIVND (reference sequence). The CDR3 is 14 amino acids. Trimming left V 3 bases short and J 7 bases short, with 13 bases between. In nucleotides, the CDR3 is TGTGCCAGTAGTATCGTCCCGCTAAGACAGCCCCAGCATTTT. It yields the protein CASSIVPLRQPQHF.

This clone was counted only a few times. The gene calls are TRBV27 and TRBJ2-4; maybe TRBD2 (5 bases). V shed 5 bases and J shed 0 bases, with 11 bases lying between them. The CDR3 has 15 residues. Germline loops: CDR1 MNHEY, CDR2 SMNVEV (reference sequence). CDR3 sequence reads: CASSGKDLAKNIQYF. The CDR3 nucleotides are TGTGCCAGCAGTGGGAAGGACTTAGCCAAAAACATTCAGTACTTC.

The CDR3 spells CASSWDGPYEQYF. For the CDR3, the DNA is TGTGCCAGCAGCTGGGACGGTCCCTACGAGCAGTACTTC. The chain has TRBV5-4 and TRBJ2-7; the D gene could be TRBD1 or TRBD2 (5 bases each). Trimming took off 3 bases at V and 2 bases at J, with 9 bases between the two ends. This CDR3 contains 13 residues. Looked up from germline, CDR1 is SGHNT and CDR2 is YYREEE (reference sequence).

V gene TRBV24-1 combines with J gene TRBJ1-3, with TRBD1 identical over 7 bases. V lost 9 bases, J lost 3 bases, and 10 bases stayed unmatched. Germline assignment: CDR1 KGHDR and CDR2 SFDVKD. The CDR3 consists of 15 residues. CDR3 nucleotide sequence: TGTGCCACCTGTCAGACAGGGTCGGATGGAAACACCATATATTTT. Its protein is CATCQTGSDGNTIYF.

To note about this clone: The germline gene is not matched at one end of the junction; a read error may be the cause. This CDR3 reads CASSFGPKGYDYTF. The CDR3 region has the DNA TGTGCCAGCAGCTTCGGGCCGAAGGGGTATGACTACACCTTC. V is TRBV27 and J is TRBJ1-2; a possible D gene is TRBD1 (5 bases). There are 14 residues in the CDR3. CDR1 is MNHEY and CDR2 is SMNVEV in the germline V gene (reference sequence).

The chain joins TRBV3-1 (or the pseudogene TRBV3-2) to TRBJ1-4, with unresolved D. V was pared by 0 bases and J by 0 bases, with 8 bases between. CDR3 length equals 16 residues. The germline V gene has CDR1 LGHDT and CDR2 YNNKEL (reference sequence). This CDR3 reads CASSQEGLATNEKLFF. In DNA form, the CDR3 reads TGTGCCAGCAGCCAAGAAGGCCTTGCAACTAATGAAAAACTGTTTTTT.

This chain connects TRBV7-9 to TRBJ2-2, with a possible D match to TRBD1 (5 bases). Germline V CDR1 and CDR2: SEHNR, FQNEAQ (reference sequence). Deletions cut 3 bases from V and 1 base from J, with 18 bases between. CDR3 length equals 18 residues. CDR3 coding DNA: TGTGCCAGCAGCTTCGCGATAGGCGAGACAGTGAACACCGGGGAGCTGTTTTTT. It codes for CASSFAIGETVNTGELFF.

In the case of this clone: The junction and the germline gene differ at one end; a read error may be behind it. The chain joins TRBV5-6 to TRBJ1-2; D is unclear. The CDR3 contains 13 residues. Germline assignment: CDR1 SGHDT and CDR2 YYEEEE. The CDR3 nucleotides are TGTGCCAGCAGCCCGGGTCAGAACTCTGGCTACACCTTC. Translation: CASSPGQNSGYTF.

The sample holds one count of this clone. The chain employs TRBV11-2 and TRBJ2-1; perhaps TRBD2 as D (5 bases). Germline V gene data show CDR1 as SGHAT and CDR2 as FQNNGV. Trimming took 0 bases from V and 0 from J, leaving 9 bases between them. The CDR3 has 16 residues. CDR3 in amino acids: CASSLEAEVSYNEQFF. The CDR3 nucleotides are TGTGCCAGCAGCTTAGAGGCGGAGGTCTCCTACAATGAGCAGTTCTTC. The full variable domain, rest sourced from reference TRBV11-2 and TRBJ2-1, is EAGVAQSPRYKIIEKRQSVAFWCNPISGHATLYWYQQILGQGPKLLIQFQNNGVVDDSQLPKDRFSAERLKGVDSTLKIQPAKLEDSAVYLCASSLEAEVSYNEQFFGPGTRLTVL.

The table lists this clone with a count of one. The V gene is TRBV5-1, the J gene TRBJ2-1; tentatively, D is TRBD2 (5 bases). Germline CDR1 is SGHRS and CDR2 is YFSETQ. V lost 2 bases to trimming and J lost 3 bases, with 6 bases between them. The CDR3 loop spans 13 amino acids. CDR3 region: CASSLDYYNEQFF. In DNA, the CDR3 is TGCGCCAGCAGCTTAGACTACTACAATGAGCAGTTCTTC.

The J gene is TRBJ1-4, the V gene TRBV7-9; possibly TRBD1 for D (5 bases). The V end lost 4 bases, the J end lost 5 bases, and 11 bases lay between the germline ends. The germline V gene has CDR1 SEHNR and CDR2 FQNEAQ (reference sequence). This CDR3 has 14 amino acids. The CDR3 reads CASSSGGGNEKLFF. Written as DNA, the CDR3 is TGTGCCAGCAGCTCCGGCGGGGGGAATGAAAAACTGTTTTTT.

This clone is labeled as medium-sized. The chain has TRBV4-1 and TRBJ2-1, with 12 bases identical to TRBD2. The CDR3 length is 15 residues. Losses at the gene ends were 3 bases for V and 7 bases for J; bases not matched to a gene: 4. The germline V gene encodes CDR1 MGHRA and CDR2 YSYEKL. CDR3 amino acids: CASSQPSGGANEQFF. For the CDR3, the DNA is TGCGCCAGCAGCCAGCCTAGCGGGGGGGCAAATGAGCAGTTCTTC.

The chain links TRBV12-3 or TRBV12-4 to TRBJ2-1; D is ambiguous. V shed 5 bases and J shed 5 bases, with 4 bases lying between them. This CDR3 has 11 residues. In DNA form, the CDR3 reads TGTGCCAGCAGTCCAGACAATGAGCAGTTCTTC. Its translation is CASSPDNEQFF.

The chain has TRBV2 and TRBJ2-1, with TRBD2 as a possible D gene (6 bases). Trimming cost V 0 bases and J 5 bases, with 17 bases left between them. In germline, CDR1 is SNHLY, CDR2 FYNNEI. The CDR3 is 17 residues long. As DNA, the CDR3 is TGTGCCAGCAGTGAAGCTCCGGGACTTTTGAATCACAATGAGCAGTTCTTC. The encoded protein is CASSEAPGLLNHNEQFF.

The count of this clone is one. V usage is TRBV9 and J usage is TRBJ2-2, with unresolved D. Germline values: CDR1 SGDLS, CDR2 YYNGEE. The CDR3 totals 13 residues. V lost 4 bases to trimming and J lost 8 bases, with 12 bases between them. The CDR3 region is CASSLVLSGELFF. For the CDR3, the DNA is TGTGCCAGCAGCCTAGTCCTGAGTGGGGAGCTGTTTTTT.

The rearrangement links TRBV9 to TRBJ2-7; D is unclear. The germline V gene has CDR1 SGDLS and CDR2 YYNGEE. CDR3 length: 14 amino acids. The germline V and J ends were trimmed by 0 bases and 0 bases, with 7 bases remaining between them. CDR3: CASSVAPSSYEQYF. CDR3 in DNA: TGTGCCAGCAGCGTAGCACCTAGCTCCTACGAGCAGTACTTC. The whole variable domain, remainder taken from reference TRBV9 and TRBJ2-7, is DSGVTQTPKHLITATGQRVTLRCSPRSGDLSVYWYQQSLDQGLQFLIQYYNGEERAKGNILERFSAQQFPDLHSELNLSSLELGDSALYFCASSVAPSSYEQYFGPGTRLTVT.

J is TRBJ2-7 and V is TRBV11-3; D is undetermined. The length of the CDR3 is 13 residues. The ends were cut back, 5 bases at V and 3 bases at J, with 11 bases in the middle. Looked up from germline, CDR1 is SGHNT and CDR2 is YENEEA. The CDR3 loop is CASSTPSGYEQYF. CDR3 coding DNA: TGTGCCAGCAGCACCCCGTCTGGCTACGAGCAGTACTTC. Full variable domain (remainder filled in from reference TRBV11-3 and TRBJ2-7): EAGVVQSPRYKIIEKKQPVAFWCNPISGHNTLYWYLQNLGQGPELLIRYENEEAVDDSQLPKDRFSAERLKGVDSTLKIQPAELGDSAVYLCASSTPSGYEQYFGPGTRLTVT.

V gene TRBV12-3 or TRBV12-4 combines with J gene TRBJ2-2, with D maybe TRBD2 (5 bases). The CDR3 has 12 residues. Between the trimmed V and J ends, which lost 10 bases and 7 bases, there was a span of 13 bases. This CDR3 reads CATTGVVGELFF. CDR3 DNA sequence: TGTGCCACAACCGGGGTTGTCGGGGAGCTGTTTTTT.

The genes are TRBV4-2 and TRBJ2-1; tentative D call: TRBD2 (5 bases). V was shortened by 0 bases and J by 4 bases, with 13 bases between the two germline ends. Germline CDR1 LGHNA, CDR2 YNFKEQ. The length of the CDR3 is 16 residues. The CDR3 coding sequence is TGTGCCAGCAGCCAAGAAGCAGCGGTGGGGTACAATGAGCAGTTCTTC. This codes for CASSQEAAVGYNEQFF.